One sample yielded the 14 T cell receptor beta chains listed below, sequenced in a study of T cell responses to AZD1222 COVID-19 vaccine. This table comes from immunoSEQ multiplex PCR, and its TCRdb copy is limited to in-frame clones, with some not included. The table records some 200,000 clones, more than 80% of them present only once. The sequencing used peripheral blood, collected on day 0 of AZD1222 vaccination. These receptors all come from an adult in good health.

Points on this clone: One end of the junction is discordant with germline, which a read error may explain. V gene TRBV6-1 combines with J gene TRBJ1-2; D is perhaps TRBD1 (6 bases). CDR3 length: 13 residues. The V gene's germline CDR1 is MNHNS and CDR2 SASEGT. The CDR3 nucleotides are TGTGCCAGCAGAGAAGCGACAGGACAAGGCTACACCTTC. This sequence encodes CASREATGQGYTF.

The rearrangement uses TRBV11-3 and TRBJ1-6; 8 nucleotides align to TRBD1. This CDR3 is 15 amino acids long. The ends lost 5 bases at V and 9 bases at J; junction bases unmatched: 9. The germline gives CDR1 SGHNT, CDR2 YENEEA. CDR3 nucleotides: TGTGCCAGCAGCCGCCGACAGGGGTCACGTTCACCCCTCCACTTT. The encoded protein is CASSRRQGSRSPLHF.

The V and J genes are TRBV18 and TRBJ1-1; 7 bases agree with TRBD1. The CDR3 length is 16 residues. The V and J ends lost 6 bases and 1 base, in that order; junction bases with no gene match: 11. The germline gives CDR1 KGHSH, CDR2 LQKENI. The CDR3, as DNA: TGTGCCAGCTCCTTTACGGCGGGGACAGCGAACACTGAAGCTTTCTTT. Translating gives CASSFTAGTANTEAFF.

The V call is TRBV7-6, the J call TRBJ2-1; D gene unclear. The CDR3 extends over 16 amino acids. The V end lost 1 base, the J end lost 6 bases, and 16 bases lay between the germline ends. The germline V gene encodes CDR1 SGHVS and CDR2 FNYEAQ. For the CDR3, the DNA is TGTGCCAGCAGCTTAGATGCCCCTAGGAAGAGCAATGAGCAGTTCTTC. Translated: CASSLDAPRKSNEQFF.

This clone is a singleton in its sample. The J gene is TRBJ1-5, the V gene TRBV28; unclear D gene. The CDR3 runs to 12 residues. Per germline, CDR1 MDHEN and CDR2 SYDVKM. Trimming stripped 3 bases from V and 7 bases from J, with 7 bases between. CDR3 loop: CASSLHSQPQHF. CDR3 coding DNA: TGTGCCAGCAGTTTGCATAGCCAGCCCCAGCATTTT.

The gene calls are TRBV6-6 and TRBJ2-7; possible D gene TRBD2, 6 bases. V was pared by 5 bases and J by 7 bases, with 12 bases between. The CDR3 totals 12 residues. Germline CDR1 and CDR2: MNHNY and SVGAGI (reference sequence). In DNA form, the CDR3 reads TGTGCCAGCAGTCCTTGGCGGGGTGAGCAGTACTTC. It encodes CASSPWRGEQYF.

In this sample, this clone turned up many times. As DNA, the CDR3 is TGCGCCAGCAGTGATGGGGGCAGGCCAGATACGCAGTATTTT. Its translation is CASSDGGRPDTQYF. This chain joins TRBV10-1 and TRBJ2-3; a weak D match, TRBD1 (6 bases). Germline assignment: CDR1 WNHNN and CDR2 SYGVQD (reference sequence). This CDR3 contains 14 residues. Trimming shortened V by 3 bases and J by 4 bases, and 11 bases separated the two germline ends.

This clone appeared a few times. V usage is TRBV24-1 and J usage is TRBJ2-3; 10 nucleotides align to TRBD2. The CDR3 runs 14 residues. Germline CDR1 reads KGHDR; CDR2 reads SFDVKD. Germline trimming cut 7 bases from V and 4 bases from J; bases unmatched to any gene: 4. DNA for the CDR3: TGTGCCACCAGGAGCGGGGGGGATGCAGATACGCAGTATTTT. It codes for CATRSGGDADTQYF.

The chain has TRBV5-1 and TRBJ1-4, with a tentative D call TRBD1 (5 bases). Germline CDR1 and CDR2: SGHRS and YFSETQ. Trimming took off 8 bases at V and 6 bases at J, with 17 bases between the two ends. This CDR3 contains 14 residues. CDR3 nucleotide sequence: TGCGCCAGTAGAGCCGGGACCGGCGATGAAAAACTGTTTTTT. Amino acid sequence: CASRAGTGDEKLFF.

The V gene is TRBV12-3 or TRBV12-4, the J gene TRBJ1-1; D gene unclear. This CDR3 is 11 amino acids long. Trimming removed 3 bases at V and 11 bases at J, with 10 bases between. The CDR3 DNA reads as TGTGCCAGCAGTTTGGGCATTTTGGCTTTCTTT. Its translation: CASSLGILAFF.

J is TRBJ2-7 and V is TRBV7-9; D possibly corresponds to TRBD2 (5 bases). Trimming stripped 1 base from V and 1 base from J, with 8 bases between. From germline, CDR1 is SEHNR and CDR2 FQNEAQ (reference sequence). The CDR3 loop spans 14 amino acids. The CDR3, as DNA: TGTGCCAGCAGCTTAGTTAGGGAGTCCTACGAGCAGTACTTC. Protein: CASSLVRESYEQYF.

The chain carries TRBV5-6 and TRBJ1-5; D unclear. The V gene's germline CDR1 is SGHDT and CDR2 YYEEEE. Trimming removed 2 bases at V and 6 bases at J, with 9 bases between. The length of the CDR3 is 13 residues. CDR3 amino acids: CASSFGRGQPQHF. Written as DNA, the CDR3 is TGTGCCAGCAGCTTCGGTCGCGGTCAGCCCCAGCATTTT.

The chain has TRBV9 and TRBJ1-5, with TRBD1 as a possible D gene (6 bases). The length of the CDR3 is 15 residues. V was shortened by 4 bases and J by 2 bases, with 13 bases between the two germline ends. Germline CDR1 SGDLS, CDR2 YYNGEE. CDR3 region: CASSPGHRGNQPQHF. Here the CDR3 DNA reads TGTGCCAGCAGCCCGGGACACAGGGGCAATCAGCCCCAGCATTTT.

The V and J genes are TRBV7-2 and TRBJ1-3, with 7 positions matching TRBD1. Germline V lookup: CDR1 SGHTA, CDR2 FQGNSA. CDR3 length: 18 amino acids. Losses at the gene ends were 0 bases for V and 0 bases for J; bases not matched to a gene: 8. CDR3 nucleotide sequence: TGTGCCAGCAGCTTAGCTAGGGACAGCTCGAGCTCTGGAAACACCATATATTTT. Protein: CASSLARDSSSSGNTIYF.